What follows is one T cell receptor (beta chain) and its context. The target antigen is unknown. Measured with immunoSEQ multiplex PCR; TCRdb has only the in-frame clones, and not every one. The sample yields some 64,000 clones, 60% to 85% seen once. Patients had chemo-refractory metastatic non-small-cell lung cancer and received focal radiation plus CTLA-4 blockade that used ipilimumab. The data stem from a study of radiotherapy plus CTLA-4 blockade in lung cancer. In germline, CDR1 is LNHNV, CDR2 YYDKDF (reference sequence). The V and J ends lost 0 bases and 2 bases, in that order; junction bases with no gene match: 0. The CDR3 runs 15 residues. Findings and limits, study-wide: In blood, tumor-derived TCR clones expanded after radiotherapy plus ipilimumab. Dynamics of early blood T cell clones, together with interferon-beta, were reportedly the best predictors of response.

The chain uses TRBV15 and TRBJ2-7, with 11 positions matching TRBD1. Sequenced material: peripheral blood, taken from a patient treated with radiotherapy plus ipilimumab. The receptor's source is a human donor with non-small cell lung cancer who had a complete response to radiotherapy plus ipilimumab. CDR3 in DNA: TGTGCCACCAGCAGAGAGGGACAGGGGGCCTACGAGCAGTACTTC. Amino acids: CATSREGQGAYEQYF.